The clone carrying this T cell receptor beta chain was counted a few times. Its antigen is still unknown. The data were taken from a study of response to subunit inactivated influenza vaccine. Overall study findings and caveats: A suggestion made by the authors is that each seasonal influenza vaccination recruits few new T cells.

Germline CDR1 reads MNHEY; CDR2 reads SMNVEV (reference sequence). The CDR3 consists of 15 residues. Trimming at V came to 5 bases and at J to 6 bases, leaving 11 bases not matched to a gene. MiXCR was run by TCRdb on the RT-PCR reads, yielding one entry per CDR3 protein. The data hold about 240,000 distinct CDR3 sequences, with 12% observed a single time. This specimen consisted of non-naive T cells sorted from PBMCs, obtained roughly 15 days before vaccination. The genes are TRBV27 and TRBJ2-7, with 9 positions matching TRBD1. This clonotype originated in a man between 45 and 60 years old who received an inactivated influenza vaccine. CDR3 coding DNA: TGTGCCAGCAGTCCCGGGACAGGGCGTAATTCCGAGCAGTACTTC. It is translated as CASSPGTGRNSEQYF.